Following are 8 T cell receptor beta chains from one sample sequenced in a study of OX40 agonist ivuxolimab in advanced cancers. The table came from immunoSEQ multiplex PCR; TCRdb's copy has only in-frame clones and leaves some out. The sample shows some 80,000 clones, over 85% of them seen only once. The material was CD4+ or CD8+ T cells sorted from blood, obtained in a trial of the OX40 agonist ivuxolimab. These receptor sequences come from an adult with an advanced solid tumor such as melanoma, head and neck, liver or kidney cancer.

V is TRBV7-3 and J is TRBJ2-2, with TRBD1 as a possible D gene (6 bases). The CDR3 is made up of 15 amino acids. Germline V gives CDR1 SGHTA, CDR2 FQGTGA. The V and J ends lost 4 bases and 1 base respectively, with 10 bases between them. The CDR3 nucleotides are TGTGCCAGCAGCTCGGGACATAGGAACACCGGGGAGCTGTTTTTT. It specifies CASSSGHRNTGELFF.

The chain carries TRBV29-1 and TRBJ1-2; no clear D gene. CDR3 length: 15 amino acids. The V gene's germline CDR1 is SQVTM and CDR2 ANQGSEA. V was clipped by 6 bases and J by 4 bases, with 21 bases between them. The CDR3 loop reads CSVVPHRGQGYGYTF. CDR3 DNA: TGCAGCGTGGTACCCCACAGAGGGCAAGGCTATGGCTACACCTTC.

This sequence joins TRBV6-6 and TRBJ2-6; D unclear. Germline-derived CDR1 and CDR2 are MNHNY and SVGAGI (reference sequence). V was pared by 4 bases and J by 2 bases, with 6 bases between. The CDR3 covers 14 residues. As DNA, the CDR3 is TGTGCCAGCAGTTCAATCGCTGGGGCCAACGTCCTGACTTTC. Protein product: CASSSIAGANVLTF.

The V and J genes are TRBV27 and TRBJ1-5; D gene unclear. The CDR3 loop spans 15 amino acids. V was shortened by 2 bases and J by 0 bases, with 8 bases between the two germline ends. Germline V gene lookup returns CDR1 MNHEY and CDR2 SMNVEV (reference sequence). The CDR3 region is CASSLRGNSNQPQHF. CDR3 nucleotide sequence: TGTGCCAGCAGTTTACGCGGGAATAGCAATCAGCCCCAGCATTTT.

A few counts support this clone. This chain connects TRBV6-5 to TRBJ1-1, with D hard to call. V lost 0 bases to trimming and J lost 1 base, with 3 bases between them. The CDR3 consists of 13 residues. In germline, CDR1 is MNHEY, CDR2 SVGAGI. The CDR3 loop is CASSYSRNTEAFF. The DNA of the CDR3 is TGTGCCAGCAGTTACTCCAGGAACACTGAAGCTTTCTTT.

The chain is built from TRBV21-1 and TRBJ2-5; TRBD1 was called by the table and not checked on the DNA. TRBV21-1 counts as a pseudogene. The CDR3 covers 16 residues. CDR3: CASSQPDRGQQETQYF. The CDR3 DNA reads TGTGCCAGCAGCCAACCGGACAGGGGTCAGCAAGAGACCCAGTACTTC.

V and J are TRBV11-3 and TRBJ2-1; perhaps TRBD1 as D (5 bases). This CDR3 contains 15 residues. CDR1 is SGHNT and CDR2 is YENEEA in the germline V gene. Trimming shortened V by 0 bases and J by 2 bases, and 8 bases separated the two germline ends. CDR3 protein: CASSLDQGPYNEQFF. The CDR3 bases are TGTGCCAGCAGCTTAGATCAGGGCCCCTACAATGAGCAGTTCTTC. The entire variable domain, with the rest obtained from reference TRBV11-3 and TRBJ2-1, is as follows: EAGVVQSPRYKIIEKKQPVAFWCNPISGHNTLYWYLQNLGQGPELLIRYENEEAVDDSQLPKDRFSAERLKGVDSTLKIQPAELGDSAVYLCASSLDQGPYNEQFFGPGTRLTVL.

The V gene is TRBV4-2, the J gene TRBJ1-5, with 10 bases aligning to TRBD1. Germline V CDR1 and CDR2: LGHNA, YNFKEQ. V shed 4 bases, J shed 7 bases, and the junction held 10 bases outside the gene matches. The CDR3 is 16 amino acids. The CDR3 reads CASSRTRDRGGQPQHF. In nucleotides, the CDR3 is TGTGCCAGCAGCCGTACCCGGGACAGGGGAGGACAGCCCCAGCATTTT.